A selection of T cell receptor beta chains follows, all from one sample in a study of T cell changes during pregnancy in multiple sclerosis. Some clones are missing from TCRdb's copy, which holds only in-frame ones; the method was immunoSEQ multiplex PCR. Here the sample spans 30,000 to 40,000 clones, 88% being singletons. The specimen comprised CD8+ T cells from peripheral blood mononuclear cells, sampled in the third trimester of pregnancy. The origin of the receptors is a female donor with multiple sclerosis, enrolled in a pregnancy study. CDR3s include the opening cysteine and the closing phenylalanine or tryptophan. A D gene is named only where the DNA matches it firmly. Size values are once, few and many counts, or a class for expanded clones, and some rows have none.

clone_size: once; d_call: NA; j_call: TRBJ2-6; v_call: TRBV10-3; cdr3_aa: CASLGGSGANVLTF; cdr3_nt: TGTGCCTCCCTGGGGGGTTCTGGGGCCAACGTCCTGACTTTC
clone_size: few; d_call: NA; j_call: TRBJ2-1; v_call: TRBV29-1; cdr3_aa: CSVLQGVYNEQFF; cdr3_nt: TGCAGCGTTCTACAGGGCGTCTACAATGAGCAGTTCTTC
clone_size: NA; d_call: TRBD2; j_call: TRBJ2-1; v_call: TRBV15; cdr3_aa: CATSRALGLAGASSYNEQFF; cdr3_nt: TGTGCCACCAGCAGAGCTCTGGGACTAGCGGGGGCAAGCTCCTACAATGAGCAGTTCTTC
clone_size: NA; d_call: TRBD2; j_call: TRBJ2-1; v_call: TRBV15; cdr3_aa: CATSRDSGGANEQFF; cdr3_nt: TGTGCCACCAGCAGAGATAGCGGGGGGGCCAATGAGCAGTTCTTC
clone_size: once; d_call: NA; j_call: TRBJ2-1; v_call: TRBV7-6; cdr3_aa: CASSLVDRRSGYNEQFF; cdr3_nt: TGTGCCAGCAGCTTAGTCGACAGGCGCAGCGGCTACAATGAGCAGTTCTTC
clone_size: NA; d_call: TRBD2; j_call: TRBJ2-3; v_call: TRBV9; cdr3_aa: CASSVGGGGADTQYF; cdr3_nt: TGTGCCAGCAGCGTAGGTGGCGGGGGGGCAGATACGCAGTATTTT
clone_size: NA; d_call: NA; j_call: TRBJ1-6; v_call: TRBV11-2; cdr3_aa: CASSQALSSYNSPLHF; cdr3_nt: TGTGCCAGCAGCCAAGCTTTGAGCTCCTATAATTCACCCCTCCACTTT
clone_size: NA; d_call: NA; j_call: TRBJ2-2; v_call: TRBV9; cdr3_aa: CASSVVGTNTGELFF; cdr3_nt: TGTGCCAGCAGCGTAGTCGGTACGAACACCGGGGAGCTGTTTTTT
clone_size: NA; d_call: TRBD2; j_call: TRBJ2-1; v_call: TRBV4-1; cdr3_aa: CASSLLAGGPYNEQFF; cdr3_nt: TGCGCCAGCAGCCTACTAGCGGGGGGGCCTTACAATGAGCAGTTCTTC
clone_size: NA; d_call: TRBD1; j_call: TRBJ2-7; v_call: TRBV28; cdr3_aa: CASSRPDRTGSYEQYF; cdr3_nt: TGTGCCAGCAGTAGGCCGGACAGGACTGGGTCCTACGAGCAGTACTTC
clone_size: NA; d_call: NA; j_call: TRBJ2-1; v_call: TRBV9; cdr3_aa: CASSVEIGVINEQFF; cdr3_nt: TGTGCCAGCAGCGTAGAAATAGGGGTAATCAATGAGCAGTTCTTC
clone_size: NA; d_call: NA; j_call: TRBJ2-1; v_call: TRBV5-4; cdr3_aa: CASSFNPNSDEQFF; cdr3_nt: TGTGCCAGCAGCTTTAACCCTAACTCGGATGAGCAGTTCTTC
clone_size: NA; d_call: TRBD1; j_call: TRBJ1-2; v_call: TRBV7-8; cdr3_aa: CASSWGQGNYGYTF; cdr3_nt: TGTGCCAGCAGCTGGGGACAGGGGAACTATGGCTACACCTTC
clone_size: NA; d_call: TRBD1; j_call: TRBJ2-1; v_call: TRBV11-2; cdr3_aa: CASSLVNLGTGLNNEQFF; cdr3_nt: TGTGCCAGCAGCTTAGTGAATTTGGGGACAGGGTTAAACAATGAGCAGTTCTTC
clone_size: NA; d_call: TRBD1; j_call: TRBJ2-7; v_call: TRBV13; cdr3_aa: CASSLSGTGPGEQYF; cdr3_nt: TGTGCCAGCAGCTTAAGTGGGACAGGTCCCGGAGAGCAGTACTTC
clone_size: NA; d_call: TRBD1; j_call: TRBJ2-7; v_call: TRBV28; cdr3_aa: CASSWDSPYEQYF; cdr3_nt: TGTGCCAGCAGTTGGGACAGTCCCTACGAGCAGTACTTC
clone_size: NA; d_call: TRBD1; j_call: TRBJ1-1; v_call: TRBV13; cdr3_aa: CASSEGQGNTEAFF; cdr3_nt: TGTGCCAGCAGCGAAGGACAGGGGAACACTGAAGCTTTCTTT
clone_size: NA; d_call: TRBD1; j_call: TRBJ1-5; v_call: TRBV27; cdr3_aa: CASRTSTGAIQPQHF; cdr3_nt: TGTGCCAGCAGAACTTCGACAGGGGCAATTCAGCCCCAGCATTTT
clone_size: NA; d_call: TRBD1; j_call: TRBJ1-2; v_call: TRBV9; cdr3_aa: CASSPQQGRYGYTF; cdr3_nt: TGTGCCAGCAGCCCGCAACAGGGGCGCTATGGCTACACCTTC
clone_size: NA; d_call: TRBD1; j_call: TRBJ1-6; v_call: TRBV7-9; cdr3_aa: CASNDGTGIISSPLHF; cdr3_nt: TGTGCCAGCAACGACGGGACAGGCATTATCTCCTCACCCCTCCACTTT
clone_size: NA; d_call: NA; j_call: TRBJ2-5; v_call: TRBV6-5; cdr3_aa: CASSYTPEGETQYF; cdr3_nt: TGTGCCAGCAGTTACACGCCGGAGGGAGAGACCCAGTACTTC
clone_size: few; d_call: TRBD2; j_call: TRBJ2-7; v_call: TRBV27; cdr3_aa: CASSFRGTSDYEQYF; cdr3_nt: TGTGCCAGCAGTTTCCGTGGGACTAGCGATTACGAGCAGTACTTC